This T cell receptor (beta chain) is from a study of cytomegalovirus exposure and HLA in healthy donors. V dropped 3 bases and J dropped 1 base, with 16 bases sitting between them. The CDR3 totals 18 residues. Germline V gene data show CDR1 as LNHDA and CDR2 as SQIVND (reference sequence). Measured with immunoSEQ multiplex PCR; TCRdb has only the in-frame clones, and not every one. The sample has approximately 190,000 clones, approximately 80% seen once; the top ten hold around 6.7%. This TCR was recovered from a man younger than 35 in good health and CMV-seropositive. The rearrangement links TRBV19 to TRBJ2-6, with unresolved D. The sample was PBMCs. In DNA, the CDR3 is TGTGCCAGTAGTATCCACTCCGTCAGCGAGTCTGGGGCCAACGTCCTGACTTTC. It is translated as CASSIHSVSESGANVLTF. The variable domain in full, with the rest retrieved from reference TRBV19 and TRBJ2-6, is DGGITQSPKYLFRKEGQNVTLSCEQNLNHDAMYWYRQDPGQGLRLIYYSQIVNDFQKGDIAEGYSVSREKKESFPLTVTSAQKNPTAFYLCASSIHSVSESGANVLTFGAGSRLTVL.